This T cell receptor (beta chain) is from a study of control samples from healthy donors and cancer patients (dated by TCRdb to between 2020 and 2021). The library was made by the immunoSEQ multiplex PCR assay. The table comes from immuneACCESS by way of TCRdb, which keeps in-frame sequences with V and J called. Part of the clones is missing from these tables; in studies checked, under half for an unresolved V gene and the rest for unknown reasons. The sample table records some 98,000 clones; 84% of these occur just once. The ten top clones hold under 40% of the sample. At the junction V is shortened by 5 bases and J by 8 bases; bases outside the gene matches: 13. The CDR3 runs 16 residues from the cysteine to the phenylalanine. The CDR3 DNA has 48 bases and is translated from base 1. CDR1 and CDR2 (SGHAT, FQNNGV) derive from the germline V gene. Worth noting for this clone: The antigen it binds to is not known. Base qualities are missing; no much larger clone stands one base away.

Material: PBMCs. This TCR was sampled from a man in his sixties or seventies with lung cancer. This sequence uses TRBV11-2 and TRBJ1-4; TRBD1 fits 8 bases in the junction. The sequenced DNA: TGTGCCAGCAGCGCTGGCCGGACAGGGTATGGCGAAAAACTGTTTTTT. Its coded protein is CASSAGRTGYGEKLFF.